This T cell receptor (beta chain) came from a study of T cells after yellow fever vaccination (dated by TCRdb to between 2018 and 2020). Background for the entire study: The SMART-Seq v4 Ultra Low Input RNA kit was used to prepare libraries from fractions with low cell numbers. To follow T-cell clones before and after primary and booster YFV17D yellow fever vaccination, bulk TCR alpha and beta repertoires were sequenced over time. Two healthy male donors made up the cohort, one aged 18 to 30 years and the other aged 30 to 40 years. Bulk PBMC replicates and cell subsets were isolated from blood drawn at multiple timepoints before and after both primary and secondary immunization.

Synthesis of TCR cDNA relied on 5'RACE template switching, a step that introduced a universal primer site along with unique molecular identifiers. cDNA synthesis was primed from both the TCR alpha and TCR beta constant segments. Library amplification involved two PCR steps, and the second step added sample barcodes and sequencing adapters. Libraries were sequenced on Illumina HiSeq 2500 (2x100 bp) or NovaSeq (2x150 bp). The authors processed their data as follows. Reads were demultiplexed and collapsed into UMI consensus sequences with MIGEC, and V(D)J alignment was performed with MiXCR. Clonotypes responding to the vaccine were identified with edgeR on replicate PBMC samples, with the criteria of FDR below 0.01 and a log2 fold change above 5 up to day 15. Bulk clonotypes were assigned CD4 or CD8 identity according to which sequenced CD4 or CD8 repertoire held them at higher abundance. The raw public data were reprocessed by TCRdb itself: fastp quality trimming at Q25, MiXCR clonotype calling, in-frame beta chains only. Every CDR3 protein is listed once, alongside the most common genes and DNA of its rows. TCRdb's processing, not the authors', yielded these V and J calls. The sample table records about 240,000 distinct CDR3 sequences; 6.9% of these occur just once. The top ten clones comprise over 0.65% of the sample.

Taken with the paper, the label for treatment or condition translates to: live attenuated yellow fever vaccine strain. A standard Ficoll-Paque protocol was used to isolate PBMCs from peripheral blood. CD4 and CD8 T-cell fractions were isolated with Dynabeads CD4 and CD8 positive selection kits. RNA was extracted with TriZol from bulk PBMCs, CD4 and CD8 fractions, and dextramer-positive and dextramer-negative fractions. This clonotype was seen more than once but under ten times. Its antigen has not been determined. Base qualities are not at hand, and no much larger clone is one base apart. Trimming leaves V shorter by 3 bases and J shorter by 4 bases, with the junction holding 10 bases beyond the gene matches. CDR1 and CDR2, looked up from the germline V gene (reference sequence), are MNHEY and SMNVEV. Including cysteine and phenylalanine, the CDR3 has 16 amino acids. The read is trimmed to its CDR3 DNA, 48 bases read in frame from base 1.

Paper-wide results and their limitations: Because abundant contaminating clonotypes from the bulk population could be contained in FACS-sorted repertoires, computational filtering was required. Most clones expanded after primary vaccination were re-detected after the booster (around 96% of CD4 and around 88% of CD8), suggesting broad memory maintenance. Compared with the primary T-cell response, the secondary T-cell response was weaker but faster, peaking on day 5 rather than day 15. A small share of clonotypes was detected in both CD4 and CD8 compartments, with the overlap likely arising from convergent recombination. Because the study included only two donors, the extent to which the findings can be generalized is limited.

The source is a man aged 30-40 years who received the YFV17D yellow fever vaccine. The sample consisted of CD4+ T cells sorted from PBMCs, taken 15 days after the yellow fever booster vaccination. The sequence joins TRBV27 to TRBJ1-1; 8 central nucleotides agree with TRBD1. The sequenced DNA: TGTGCCAGCAGTTTCCACCAAGCAGGGGGCCCCACTGAAGCTTTCTTT. Its translation is CASSFHQAGGPTEAFF.